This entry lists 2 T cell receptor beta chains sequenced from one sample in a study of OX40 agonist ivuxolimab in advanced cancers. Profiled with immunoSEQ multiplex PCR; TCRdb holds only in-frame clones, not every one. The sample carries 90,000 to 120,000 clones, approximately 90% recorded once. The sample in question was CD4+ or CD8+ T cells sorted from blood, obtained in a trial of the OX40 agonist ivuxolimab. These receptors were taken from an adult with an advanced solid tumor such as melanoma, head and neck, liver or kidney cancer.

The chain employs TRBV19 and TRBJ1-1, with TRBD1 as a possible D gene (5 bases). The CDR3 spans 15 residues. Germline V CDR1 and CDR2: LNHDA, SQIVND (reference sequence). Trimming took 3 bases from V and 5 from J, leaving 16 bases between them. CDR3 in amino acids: CASSIFVWGNTEAFF. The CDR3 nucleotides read TGTGCCAGTAGTATTTTCGTATGGGGGAATACTGAAGCTTTCTTT. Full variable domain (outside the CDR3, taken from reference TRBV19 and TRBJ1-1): DGGITQSPKYLFRKEGQNVTLSCEQNLNHDAMYWYRQDPGQGLRLIYYSQIVNDFQKGDIAEGYSVSREKKESFPLTVTSAQKNPTAFYLCASSIFVWGNTEAFFGQGTRLTVV.

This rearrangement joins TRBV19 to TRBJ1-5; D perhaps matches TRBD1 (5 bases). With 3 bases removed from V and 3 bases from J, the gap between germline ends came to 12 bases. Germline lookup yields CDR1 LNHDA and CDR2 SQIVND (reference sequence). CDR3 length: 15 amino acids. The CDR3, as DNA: TGTGCCAGTAGTATTTCAGCAGGGACCAATCAGCCCCAGCATTTT. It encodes CASSISAGTNQPQHF.